The clone carrying this TCR beta chain was recorded once. The antigen is undetermined. This entry is derived from a study of cytomegalovirus exposure and HLA in healthy donors. Regarding the study as a whole: The authors later found TCR association rates varying by HLA locus, with DRB1 most and HLA-C fewest. Within a later analysis, the majority of CMV-associated TCR beta chains appeared HLA-restricted.

13 Jbeta primers and 60 Vbeta primers were used for the PCR. Generated by immunoSEQ multiplex PCR, the TCRdb table keeps only in-frame clones and is missing some. The table lists under 95,000 clones, approximately 75% of them singletons, with 9.5% to 13% in the top ten. CDR3 size: 15 residues. Trimming at V came to 0 bases and at J to 7 bases, leaving 1 base not matched to a gene. Looked up from germline, CDR1 is MRHNA and CDR2 is SNTAGT. The chain recombines TRBV6-4 with TRBJ1-6, with 9 bases lining up with TRBD1. The sequenced material came from PBMCs. The sequence derives from a woman between 35 and 50 years old in good health and CMV-seropositive. The CDR3 spells CASSDSGQGNSPLHF. The CDR3 DNA follows: TGTGCCAGCAGTGACTCAGGACAGGGGAATTCACCCCTCCACTTT.